This T cell receptor (beta chain) was documented in a study of blood T cell repertoires in COVID-19. About the research overall: PBMCs, B-cell-depleted T cells, or T cells were the source of the cDNA or gDNA that made up the material.

The V gene end was trimmed by 3 bases and the J gene end by 6 bases; junction bases not matched to a gene: 7. CDR3 length: 15 amino acids. Germline V gives CDR1 SGHKS, CDR2 YYEKEE (reference sequence). In the study's own analysis: From reference gene primer amplification, estimates of nucleated cell counts were derived. Profiled with immunoSEQ multiplex PCR; TCRdb holds only in-frame clones, not every one. Clone size and the V and J calls come from that table; the DNA yielded D and trimming. The table has about 100,000 clones, roughly 80% seen once; the top ten hold roughly 12%. Source material: peripheral blood. The clonotype comes from a woman aged 65 to 85 with acute or convalescent COVID-19. J is TRBJ1-4 and V is TRBV5-5, with TRBD1 matching over 8 bases. The CDR3, as DNA: TGTGCCAGCAGCTCGAGGACAGGGTGGGATGAAAAACTGTTTTTT. This translates into CASSSRTGWDEKLFF.